This TCR beta chain was retrieved from a study of cytomegalovirus exposure and HLA in healthy donors. Per germline, CDR1 SGDLS and CDR2 YYNGEE. Trimming removed 3 bases from V and 8 bases from J; junction bases left unmatched: 5. CDR3 length equals 14 residues. The PCR employed 60 Vbeta primers together with 13 Jbeta primers. Sequencing was performed with immunoSEQ multiplex PCR; in TCRdb, only in-frame clones are kept and a portion is missing. The data contain 150,000 to 160,000 clones, more than 75% of them singletons. The sequenced sample consisted of PBMCs. The rearrangement uses TRBV9 and TRBJ1-4; 9 bases fit TRBD1. The clonotype comes from a man aged 25 to 40 in good health and CMV-seropositive. CDR3 sequence (DNA): TGTGCCAGCAGCGGCGGGACAGGGCACGAAAAACTGTTTTTT. Protein product: CASSGGTGHEKLFF.